The 30 T cell receptor beta chains in this list originate from one sample, sequenced in a study of coeliac disease. TCRdb's table, derived via immunoSEQ multiplex PCR, lists solely in-frame clones and lacks some. The repertoire has around 5,700 clones, about 63% of them found once; the top ten carry roughly 10%. Specimen: lymphocytes from the gut lamina propria. The receptors were gathered from a man in his 70s with active celiac disease.

The rearrangement joins TRBV6-6 to TRBJ2-7; 8 bases line up with TRBD1. V shed 6 bases and J 2 bases; nucleotides not matched to a gene: 6. CDR3 length: 14 amino acids. CDR1 MNHNY and CDR2 SVGAGI come from the germline V gene (reference sequence). The CDR3 loop reads CASSPRGLPYEQYF. The DNA for the CDR3 is TGTGCCAGCAGCCCCAGGGGGCTCCCCTACGAGCAGTACTTC.

This sequence joins TRBV10-2 and TRBJ2-1; 13 nucleotides match TRBD2. Germline V gives CDR1 WSHSY, CDR2 SAAADI. Trimming cost V 11 bases and J 7 bases; bases outside gene matches: 8. This CDR3 spans 14 amino acids. The CDR3 coding sequence is TGCGCCCCCTCCACTAGCGGGGGGGGGAATGAGCAGTTCTTC. Its translation: CAPSTSGGGNEQFF.

Sample share makes this clone medium-sized. The chain carries TRBV18 and TRBJ1-1; D uncertain. Between the trimmed V and J ends, which lost 2 bases and 1 base, there was a span of 11 bases. Germline CDR1 is KGHSH and CDR2 is LQKENI. The CDR3 has 15 amino acids. The CDR3 nucleotides are TGTGCCAGCTCACCAGACAACCTGAGGAACACTGAAGCTTTCTTT. Translation gives CASSPDNLRNTEAFF.

The CDR3, as DNA: TGTGCCAGCTCACCACCGACAGGGGGCTACGAGCAGTACTTC. It yields the protein CASSPPTGGYEQYF. The chain recombines TRBV18 with TRBJ2-7; the match to TRBD1 covers 9 bases. Germline values: CDR1 KGHSH, CDR2 LQKENI. This CDR3 comprises 14 residues. With V trimmed by 0 bases and J by 3 bases, 0 bases remained unmatched.

This clone was recorded a few times. The V gene is TRBV6-6, the J gene TRBJ1-1; tentative D call: TRBD1 (5 bases). The V gene lost 2 bases and the J gene lost 0 bases, with 13 bases spanning the gap. This CDR3 has 16 residues. Germline V gene sequence: CDR1 MNHNY, CDR2 SVGAGI (reference sequence). As DNA, the CDR3 is TGTGCCAGCAGTTACATAGGGGCGAGGATGAACACTGAAGCTTTCTTT. It encodes CASSYIGARMNTEAFF.

The CDR3: CASSLEVGGGRTDTQYF. The CDR3 DNA follows: TGTGCCAGCAGTTTAGAAGTAGGAGGGGGCCGCACAGATACGCAGTATTTT. The rearrangement joins TRBV28 to TRBJ2-3, with D tentatively TRBD1 (7 bases). Germline values: CDR1 MDHEN, CDR2 SYDVKM. This CDR3 comprises 17 residues. V dropped 2 bases and J dropped 1 base, with 16 bases sitting between them.

The V and J genes are TRBV19 and TRBJ2-6; D gene uncertain. Germline V gene data show CDR1 as LNHDA and CDR2 as SQIVND (reference sequence). The CDR3 is 14 amino acids. Between the trimmed V and J ends, which lost 5 bases and 0 bases, there was a span of 5 bases. The CDR3 region is CASSLGSGANVLTF. Here the CDR3 DNA reads TGTGCCAGTAGTCTCGGCTCTGGGGCCAACGTCCTGACTTTC.

V gene TRBV11-3 combines with J gene TRBJ2-1; 7 nucleotides match TRBD2. The germline gives CDR1 SGHNT, CDR2 YENEEA. This CDR3 has 14 amino acids. V gave up 6 bases and J gave up 10 bases; unmatched junction bases: 12. CDR3: CASRVGAGVGEQFF. In DNA, the CDR3 is TGTGCCAGCAGGGTAGGGGCGGGAGTAGGAGAGCAGTTCTTC.

V usage is TRBV7-3 and J usage is TRBJ1-2, with 7 bases lining up with TRBD1. V lost 5 bases to trimming and J lost 5 bases; unmatched junction nucleotides: 5. Germline V CDR1 and CDR2: SGHTA, FQGTGA. There are 13 residues in the CDR3. The CDR3, as DNA: TGTGCCAGCAGCCCCGGACAGGAATATGGCTACACCTTC. It codes for CASSPGQEYGYTF. The full variable domain, with the rest looked up from reference TRBV7-3 and TRBJ1-2, is GAGVSQTPSNKVTEKGKYVELRCDPISGHTALYWYRQSLGQGPEFLIYFQGTGAADDSGLPNDRFFAVRPEGSVSTLKIQRTERGDSAVYLCASSPGQEYGYTFGSGTRLTVV.

A few counts support this clone. The chain uses TRBV19 and TRBJ2-3, with 7 positions matching TRBD2. CDR3 size: 19 residues. The V gene end was trimmed by 3 bases and the J gene end by 4 bases; junction bases not matched to a gene: 19. The germline V gene has CDR1 LNHDA and CDR2 SQIVND (reference sequence). The CDR3: CASSIGRSGRRLSPDTQYF. The CDR3 nucleotides read TGTGCCAGTAGTATCGGGAGGAGTGGGCGCCGACTGTCCCCAGATACGCAGTATTTT.

The chain links TRBV4-3 to TRBJ2-2; the match to TRBD1 covers 9 bases. Germline loops: CDR1 LGHNA, CDR2 YSLEER. The CDR3 is 15 amino acids. J lost 7 bases, V lost 4 bases, and 7 bases had no gene match. The CDR3 bases are TGCGCCAGCAGCCTCACAACAGGGGGCGGCGGGGAGCTGTTTTTT. The encoded protein is CASSLTTGGGGELFF.

The V call is TRBV13, the J call TRBJ1-1; perhaps TRBD1 as D (6 bases). This CDR3 has 11 amino acids. Trimming took off 6 bases at V and 5 bases at J, with 7 bases between the two ends. Germline CDR1 PRHDT, CDR2 FYEKMQ (reference sequence). The CDR3: CASRGGTEAFF. Here the CDR3 DNA reads TGTGCCAGCAGAGGGGGAACTGAAGCTTTCTTT.

The chain recombines TRBV2 with TRBJ1-5; D is unresolved. From germline, CDR1 is SNHLY and CDR2 FYNNEI. This CDR3 is 15 amino acids long. Trimming removed 4 bases from V and 4 bases from J, with 14 bases in between. CDR3 region: CASSGGEAINQPQHF. Written as DNA, the CDR3 is TGTGCCAGCAGTGGGGGAGAGGCCATTAATCAGCCCCAGCATTTT.

This clone has only a few counts. The rearrangement links TRBV27 to TRBJ2-7; a weak D match, TRBD1 (6 bases). CDR3 size: 16 residues. Germline-derived CDR1 and CDR2 are MNHEY and SMNVEV (reference sequence). V shed 0 bases and J shed 3 bases, with 15 bases lying between them. This CDR3 is CASSLSNAGAYYEQYF. The CDR3 DNA is TGTGCCAGCAGTTTATCAAACGCAGGGGCCTACTACGAGCAGTACTTC.

This clone was counted only a few times. V is TRBV28 and J is TRBJ2-2, with D possibly being TRBD2 (6 bases). Trimming cost V 2 bases and J 4 bases, with 11 bases left between them. The germline CDR1 and CDR2 sequences are MDHEN and SYDVKM. The CDR3 consists of 15 residues. This chain's CDR3 is CASSLLSGFTGELFF. CDR3 nucleotides: TGTGCCAGCAGTTTACTTAGCGGCTTCACCGGGGAGCTGTTTTTT.

This chain uses TRBV9 with TRBJ2-2, with a weak D call TRBD1 (8 bases). V lost 3 bases and J 1 base, leaving 16 bases between the germline ends. The CDR3 sequence is 17 residues long. Germline CDR1 and CDR2: SGDLS and YYNGEE. The CDR3 DNA is TGTGCCAGCAGCGATCTAAGCGGGACAGGGAACACCGGGGAGCTGTTTTTT. Translated, it gives CASSDLSGTGNTGELFF.

Here the CDR3 DNA reads TGTGCCAGCAGCTTAGGGGCAGGGGTGAACACTGAAGCTTTCTTT. It yields the protein CASSLGAGVNTEAFF. The V and J genes are TRBV7-2 and TRBJ1-1, with D possibly matching TRBD1 (6 bases). CDR3 length: 15 residues. CDR1 is SGHTA and CDR2 is FQGNSA in the germline V gene. V shed 1 base and J shed 0 bases, with 9 bases lying between them.

This clone was detected once. The V call is TRBV7-3, the J call TRBJ2-7, with D maybe TRBD1 (6 bases). This CDR3 has 14 residues. The V end was cut by 4 bases, the J end by 0 bases, with 10 bases between. Germline CDR1 and CDR2: SGHTA and FQGTGA. Written as DNA, the CDR3 is TGTGCCAGCAGCTCCACAGGGAGCTCCTACGAGCAGTACTTC. It yields the protein CASSSTGSSYEQYF.

The V and J genes are TRBV11-2 and TRBJ2-7; D is possibly TRBD2 (5 bases). V was clipped by 2 bases and J by 6 bases, with 17 bases between them. The CDR3 extends over 15 amino acids. Germline CDR1 and CDR2: SGHAT and FQNNGV. The CDR3 coding sequence is TGTGCCAGCAGCTTAACCTCGACCGGGGTAGGCGAGCAGTACTTC. Translated, it gives CASSLTSTGVGEQYF. Full variable domain (missing parts from reference TRBV11-2 and TRBJ2-7): EAGVAQSPRYKIIEKRQSVAFWCNPISGHATLYWYQQILGQGPKLLIQFQNNGVVDDSQLPKDRFSAERLKGVDSTLKIQPAKLEDSAVYLCASSLTSTGVGEQYFGPGTRLTVT.

The genes are TRBV5-8 and TRBJ2-5; no reliable D call. The J call is doubtful: the DNA matches TRBJ2-7 better. CDR1 is SGHTS and CDR2 is YDEGEE in the germline V gene. This CDR3 region has 12 residues. The DNA for the CDR3 is TGTGCCAGCAGACGGGTCTCCTACGAGCAGTACTTC. Translation gives CASRRVSYEQYF.

The chain couples TRBV5-1 to TRBJ1-2; possibly TRBD1 for D (5 bases). Trimming took off 4 bases at V and 6 bases at J, with 16 bases between the two ends. This CDR3 is 14 amino acids long. Germline V gene lookup returns CDR1 SGHRS and CDR2 YFSETQ. CDR3 DNA: TGCGCCAGCAGCCCCCGGGGGGTGGCGAATGGCTACACCTTC. Residues: CASSPRGVANGYTF.

The CDR3 DNA reads TGTGCCAGCAGTACAGACTCTGGAAACACCATATATTTT. Amino acids: CASSTDSGNTIYF. J is TRBJ1-3 and V is TRBV11-1; no firm D call. CDR1 and CDR2 from the germline V gene are SGHAT and FQDESV (reference sequence). This CDR3 is built from 13 residues. V was clipped by 6 bases and J by 0 bases, with 6 bases between them.

The CDR3 region has the DNA TGTGCCAGCAGCCAGTCAGGGGGCTCCGGTAATTCACCCCTCCACTTT. Amino acid sequence: CASSQSGGSGNSPLHF. This chain links TRBV7-6 with TRBJ1-6; 8 bases align to TRBD1. The CDR3 consists of 16 residues. V lost 5 bases and J lost 6; bases outside the gene matches: 9. Germline assignment: CDR1 SGHVS and CDR2 FNYEAQ.

In its sample, this clone was seen a few times. The gene calls are TRBV29-1 and TRBJ2-7, with 10 bases that match TRBD1. The CDR3 length is 13 residues. CDR1 is SQVTM, CDR2 ANQGSEA, per germline. Germline trimming cut 4 bases from V and 2 bases from J; bases unmatched to any gene: 2. The CDR3 spells CSVAGQGAYEQYF. The CDR3 nucleotides are TGCAGCGTTGCCGGACAGGGGGCCTACGAGCAGTACTTC.

V and J are TRBV6-1 and TRBJ1-3; D gene unclear. Trimming removed 2 bases at V and 6 bases at J, with 11 bases between. This CDR3 comprises 14 residues. Germline lookup yields CDR1 MNHNS and CDR2 SASEGT. The CDR3 sequence: CASSECRFKNTIYF. CDR3 nucleotides: TGTGCCAGCAGTGAATGCAGGTTTAAAAACACCATATATTTT.

This clone was seen more than once but under ten times. The chain has TRBV11-1 and TRBJ2-3; TRBD1 matches 11 bases. The CDR3 covers 16 residues. The junction had 4 bases not matched to a gene; V was cut back by 5 bases and J by 0 bases. Germline CDR1 SGHAT, CDR2 FQDESV (reference sequence). DNA for the CDR3: TGTGCCAGCAGCACCGGGACAGGGGGTAGCACAGATACGCAGTATTTT. Protein: CASSTGTGGSTDTQYF.

This chain uses TRBV18 with TRBJ1-1; perhaps TRBD1 as D (5 bases). This CDR3 has 15 residues. V lost 2 bases to trimming and J lost 3 bases, with 13 bases between them. Looked up from germline, CDR1 is KGHSH and CDR2 is LQKENI. CDR3 loop: CASSPVRGRDTEAFF. The CDR3 nucleotides are TGTGCCAGCTCACCAGTAAGGGGCCGGGACACTGAAGCTTTCTTT. The full variable domain, rest sourced from reference TRBV18 and TRBJ1-1, is NAGVMQNPRHLVRRRGQEARLRCSPMKGHSHVYWYRQLPEEGLKFMVYLQKENIIDESGMPKERFSAEFPKEGPSILRIQQVVRGDSAAYFCASSPVRGRDTEAFFGQGTRLTVV.

V gene TRBV18 combines with J gene TRBJ2-7; no firm D call. Trimming took off 0 bases at V and 2 bases at J, with 8 bases between the two ends. Per the germline V gene, CDR1 is KGHSH and CDR2 is LQKENI. This CDR3 has 14 residues. CDR3 coding DNA: TGTGCCAGCTCACCACCGGGCAGGACCTACGAGCAGTACTTC. Its protein product is CASSPPGRTYEQYF.

This clone was counted only a few times. The rearrangement links TRBV4-1 to TRBJ2-3; the D gene is possibly TRBD2 (6 bases). CDR1 and CDR2 from the germline V gene are MGHRA and YSYEKL. This CDR3 comprises 16 residues. The ends were cut back, 1 base at V and 2 bases at J, with 13 bases in the middle. CDR3 in DNA: TGCGCCAGCAGCCAAGGGTGGGGACTTGTCACAGATACGCAGTATTTT. This codes for CASSQGWGLVTDTQYF.

This clone was observed a handful of times. This sequence joins TRBV30 and TRBJ1-2, with TRBD1 identical over 9 bases. The CDR3 loop spans 15 amino acids. Germline lookup yields CDR1 GTSNPN and CDR2 SVGIG (reference sequence). V was clipped by 4 bases and J by 1 base; unmatched bases: 7. For the CDR3, the DNA is TGTGCCTGGAAAGGGACAGGGCCTGATAACTATGGCTACACCTTC. This sequence encodes CAWKGTGPDNYGYTF.